The 14 T cell receptor beta chains below come from one sample, sequenced in a study of early T cells in non-severe SARS-CoV-2 infection. TCRdb analysed the 5' RACE reads with MiXCR anew, one entry per CDR3 protein. The sample has tens of thousands of distinct CDR3 sequences; approximately 6% are singletons. The specimen comprised whole blood, sampled at baseline. The receptors were sampled from an adult who was a healthcare worker with PCR-confirmed SARS-CoV-2 infection or an uninfected control (not recorded which).

In its sample, this clonotype was seen many times. V and J are TRBV14 and TRBJ2-7; the D is unclear. Germline V gives CDR1 SGHDN, CDR2 FVKESK. The CDR3 has 11 amino acids. V was cut by 3 bases and J by 3 bases, with 3 bases left in between. The CDR3 reads CASSQGYEQYF. The CDR3 DNA reads TGTGCCAGCAGCCAGGGCTACGAGCAGTACTTC.

At least ten counts were recorded for this clonotype. The chain combines TRBV3-1 with TRBJ2-1, with 16 bases identical to TRBD2. The CDR3 covers 19 residues. Germline V gene sequence: CDR1 LGHDT, CDR2 YNNKEL (reference sequence). V shed 0 bases, J shed 6 bases, and the junction held 8 bases outside the gene matches. The CDR3 is CASSQDPGTSGRASNEQFF. CDR3 nucleotides: TGTGCCAGCAGCCAAGACCCCGGGACTAGCGGGAGGGCCTCCAATGAGCAGTTCTTC.

The sample holds many counts of this clonotype. The rearrangement links TRBV3-1 to TRBJ1-5; 9 nucleotides align to TRBD1. Trimming at V came to 1 base and at J to 10 bases, leaving 11 bases not matched to a gene. The CDR3 has 16 amino acids. The germline V gene has CDR1 LGHDT and CDR2 YNNKEL (reference sequence). The chain's CDR3 is CASSQGSGTGRRPQHF. The CDR3 nucleotides are TGTGCCAGCAGCCAAGGCAGCGGGACAGGGCGGCGTCCCCAGCATTTT. Full variable domain (outside the CDR3, taken from reference TRBV3-1 and TRBJ1-5): DTAVSQTPKYLVTQMGNDKSIKCEQNLGHDTMYWYKQDSKKFLKIMFSYNNKELIINETVPNRFSPKSPDKAHLNLHINSLELGDSAVYFCASSQGSGTGRRPQHFGDGTRLSIL.

V and J are TRBV3-1 and TRBJ2-3; no reliable D call. Trimming took off 3 bases at V and 5 bases at J, with 6 bases between the two ends. This CDR3 has 12 amino acids. Germline V CDR1 and CDR2: LGHDT, YNNKEL (reference sequence). The CDR3 region has the DNA TGTGCCAGCAGCCAGATGAGAGATACGCAGTATTTT. It codes for CASSQMRDTQYF.

This clonotype was detected only a few times. This chain uses TRBV5-6 with TRBJ2-5, with D unclear. Trimming cost V 6 bases and J 5 bases, with 11 bases left between them. CDR3 length: 12 amino acids. Germline V lookup: CDR1 SGHDT, CDR2 YYEEEE. In DNA, the CDR3 is TGTGCCAGCACCTATGGGGTTGAGACCCAGTACTTC. Translated, it gives CASTYGVETQYF. The whole variable domain, remainder taken from reference TRBV5-6 and TRBJ2-5, is DAGVTQSPTHLIKTRGQQVTLRCSPKSGHDTVSWYQQALGQGPQFIFQYYEEEERQRGNFPDRFSGHQFPNYSSELNVNALLLGDSALYLCASTYGVETQYFGPGTRLLVL.

This clonotype was picked up many times. This chain connects TRBV20-1 to TRBJ1-2, with 9 bases lining up with TRBD1. V dropped 5 bases and J dropped 2; count of bases not matched to a gene: 3. CDR1 and CDR2 (germline): DFQATT, SNEGSKA (reference sequence). The CDR3 runs 13 residues. DNA of the CDR3: TGCAGTGCTGGGACAGGGACCAACTATGGCTACACCTTC. Protein: CSAGTGTNYGYTF.

Note on this clonotype: A single base separates this from a much larger clone, so it may be a read error. The chain combines TRBV29-1 with TRBJ1-1; 7 positions match TRBD1. Germline CDR1 is SQVTM and CDR2 is ANQGSEA. The CDR3 loop spans 12 amino acids. DNA for the CDR3: TGCAGCGCTAGGGACAGTAAAACTGAAGTTTTCTTT. The encoded protein is CSARDSKTEVFF.

The table lists this clonotype with many counts. The V and J genes are TRBV7-9 and TRBJ2-3, with D uncertain. The CDR3 sequence is 14 residues long. Trimming left V 5 bases short and J 0 bases short, with 9 bases between. The germline V gene encodes CDR1 SEHNR and CDR2 FQNEAQ (reference sequence). In nucleotides, the CDR3 is TGTGCCAGCAGCGTGAGCCTTAGCACAGATACGCAGTATTTT. Protein product: CASSVSLSTDTQYF.

This clonotype was seen ten or more times. V and J are TRBV7-9 and TRBJ2-7; no clear D gene. V lost 2 bases to trimming and J lost 2 bases, with 16 bases between them. The CDR3 is made up of 16 amino acids. The germline CDR1 and CDR2 sequences are SEHNR and FQNEAQ (reference sequence). The CDR3 DNA sequence: TGTGCCAGCAGCTTATCCCCCCGGAGAGGAACCTACGAGCAGTACTTC. Residues: CASSLSPRRGTYEQYF.

Ten or more counts support this clonotype. The chain links TRBV4-3 to TRBJ2-2; 9 bases match TRBD2. V lost 0 bases and J lost 1; bases outside the gene matches: 6. Germline CDR1 is LGHNA and CDR2 is YSLEER. The CDR3 runs to 18 residues. The CDR3 DNA reads TGCGCCAGCAGCCAAGAAGGTAGCGGGAGCGGGAACACCGGGGAGCTGTTTTTT. It codes for CASSQEGSGSGNTGELFF.

This clonotype was picked up many times. The chain's CDR3 is CAGNLGRGSLNTEAFF. The CDR3 DNA reads as TGTGCCGGCAATCTGGGGCGGGGCAGCTTGAACACTGAAGCTTTCTTT. V usage is TRBV6-5 and J usage is TRBJ1-1; TRBD1 is a possible D gene (5 bases). Germline assignment: CDR1 MNHEY and CDR2 SVGAGI. CDR3 size: 16 residues. The V end was cut by 11 bases, the J end by 0 bases, with 22 bases between.

This clonotype showed up many times. The chain links TRBV20-1 to TRBJ2-3, with D maybe TRBD2 (6 bases). The CDR3 spans 14 residues. Trimming cost V 5 bases and J 0 bases, with 12 bases left between them. The V gene's germline CDR1 is DFQATT and CDR2 SNEGSKA (reference sequence). CDR3 bases: TGCAGTGCTCAGCGGGTCACTAGCACAGATACGCAGTATTTT. This codes for CSAQRVTSTDTQYF.

In this sample, this clonotype turned up many times. The chain has TRBV19 and TRBJ2-6; the D gene is possibly TRBD1 (5 bases). V was trimmed by 5 bases and J by 1 base, leaving 12 bases between them. CDR1 is LNHDA, CDR2 SQIVND, per germline (reference sequence). This CDR3 has 16 amino acids. The CDR3 sequence: CASSPQGFSGANVLTF. CDR3 bases: TGTGCCAGTAGTCCCCAGGGATTTTCTGGGGCCAACGTCCTGACTTTC.

This clonotype appeared many times. The chain links TRBV6-1 to TRBJ2-4; D perhaps matches TRBD1 (6 bases). Trimming shortened V by 1 base and J by 1 base, and 11 bases separated the two germline ends. CDR1 MNHNS and CDR2 SASEGT come from the germline V gene. This CDR3 is built from 16 residues. The CDR3 sequence: CASSEVWQGAKNIQYF. CDR3 sequence (DNA): TGTGCCAGCAGTGAAGTTTGGCAGGGGGCCAAAAACATTCAGTACTTC.